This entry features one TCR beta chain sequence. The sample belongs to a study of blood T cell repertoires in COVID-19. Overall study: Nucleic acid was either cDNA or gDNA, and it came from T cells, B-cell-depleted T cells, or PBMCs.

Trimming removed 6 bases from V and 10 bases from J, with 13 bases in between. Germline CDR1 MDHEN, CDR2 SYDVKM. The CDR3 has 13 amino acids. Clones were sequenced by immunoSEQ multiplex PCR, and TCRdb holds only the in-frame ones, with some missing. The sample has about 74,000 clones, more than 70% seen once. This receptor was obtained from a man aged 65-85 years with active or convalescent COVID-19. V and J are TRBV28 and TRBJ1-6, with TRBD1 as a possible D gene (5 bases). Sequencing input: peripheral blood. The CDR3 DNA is TGTGCCAGCAGGGCGGGGGACGGATCACCCCTCCACTTT. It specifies CASRAGDGSPLHF.